This entry concerns a single TCR beta chain. These data originate in a study of blood T cell repertoires in COVID-19. Background on the study: The origin of the acute and convalescent COVID-19 samples was the United States, Italy and Spain. Nucleic acid was either cDNA or gDNA, and it came from T cells, B-cell-depleted T cells, or PBMCs.

The CDR3 length is 12 residues. In germline, CDR1 is MDHEN, CDR2 SYDVKM. Trimming took off 1 base at V and 4 bases at J, with 5 bases between the two ends. In the authors' methods: From reference gene primer amplification, estimates of nucleated cell counts were derived. Profiled with immunoSEQ multiplex PCR; TCRdb holds only in-frame clones, not every one. V and J calls plus clone size are reproduced from that table; the DNA served to infer D and trimming. The profile shows around 69,000 clones, roughly 80% of them singletons. Sequencing was performed on peripheral blood. V and J are TRBV28 and TRBJ2-7; TRBD1 is a possible D gene (5 bases). The sequence was obtained from a woman in her sixties with acute or convalescent COVID-19. The CDR3: CASSLSGYEQYF. CDR3 nucleotide sequence: TGTGCCAGCAGTTTATCAGGGTACGAGCAGTACTTC.